The next 13 T cell receptor beta chains were all read from a single sample in a study of patients and donors after allogeneic stem cell transplantation. TCRdb passed the RT-PCR reads through MiXCR, listing each CDR3 protein once. In the table there are 800,000 to 1,000,000 distinct CDR3 sequences, more than 15% of which are singletons. The sequenced sample was blood, either unsorted or a sorted T cell fraction (not recorded which). The origin of the receptors is a human donor who was either an allogeneic HSCT recipient or a stem cell or donor lymphocyte infusion donor (not recorded which). It is not recorded whose cells these are; they may come from a transplant donor.

The V call is TRBV9, the J call TRBJ2-5, with D perhaps given as TRBD1 or TRBD2 (6 bases each). V was trimmed by 0 bases and J by 7 bases, leaving 19 bases between them. The CDR3 sequence is 16 residues long. The germline gives CDR1 SGDLS, CDR2 YYNGEE. The chain's CDR3 is CASSVDPRRGGGTQYF. The DNA of the CDR3 is TGTGCCAGCAGCGTAGATCCCCGCCGAGGGGGAGGGACCCAGTACTTC.

This clonotype appeared many times. This chain uses TRBV12-3 or TRBV12-4 with TRBJ1-2; D is unclear. V lost 2 bases, J lost 6 bases, and 7 bases lay in between. The length of the CDR3 is 12 residues. CDR3 sequence (DNA): TGTGCCAGCAGTTTAAAAGGGCATGGCTACACCTTC. This sequence encodes CASSLKGHGYTF.

The J gene is TRBJ2-3, the V gene TRBV4-2, with 8 bases identical to TRBD2. V was clipped by 4 bases and J by 2 bases; unmatched bases: 5. Germline lookup yields CDR1 LGHNA and CDR2 YNFKEQ. The CDR3 is 15 amino acids. The CDR3 protein is CASSLPGGDTDTQYF. CDR3 nucleotides: TGTGCCAGCAGCCTCCCCGGGGGGGACACAGATACGCAGTATTTT.

This sequence joins TRBV24-1 and TRBJ1-1; D unclear. The CDR3 is 13 amino acids. V shed 1 base and J shed 7 bases, with 9 bases lying between them. Looked up from germline, CDR1 is KGHDR and CDR2 is SFDVKD. This CDR3 is CATSDFQQLEAFF. The CDR3, as DNA: TGTGCCACCAGTGATTTTCAACAGCTTGAAGCTTTCTTT.

The CDR3 nucleotides are TGTGCCAGCAGCCAAGAAGGCCTATCGCTCGAGCAGTACTTC. Translation: CASSQEGLSLEQYF. This chain joins TRBV3-1 and TRBJ2-7; D is unresolved. This CDR3 region has 14 residues. Germline CDR1 LGHDT, CDR2 YNNKEL (reference sequence). V was cut by 0 bases and J by 6 bases, with 12 bases left in between.

This clonotype has a handful of counts. The genes are TRBV5-1 and TRBJ2-1, with TRBD1 as a possible D gene (5 bases). Germline V lookup: CDR1 SGHRS, CDR2 YFSETQ. Deletions cut 0 bases from V and 9 bases from J, with 16 bases between. This CDR3 has 15 amino acids. In DNA form, the CDR3 reads TGCGCCAGCAGCTTGGGGCGGCAGGGTGTGGGTGAGCAGTTCTTC. It translates to CASSLGRQGVGEQFF.

This clonotype was counted between two and nine times. The gene calls are TRBV5-1 and TRBJ2-1; D uncertain. Deletions cut 4 bases from V and 7 bases from J, with 12 bases between. The CDR3 extends over 13 amino acids. Germline values: CDR1 SGHRS, CDR2 YFSETQ. The CDR3 spells CASSQGRLNEQFF. CDR3 coding DNA: TGCGCCAGCAGCCAAGGTCGGCTAAATGAGCAGTTCTTC.

The chain uses TRBV28 and TRBJ1-2; D unresolved. The CDR3 loop spans 12 amino acids. Germline loops: CDR1 MDHEN, CDR2 SYDVKM. Between the trimmed V and J ends, which lost 5 bases and 3 bases, there was a span of 7 bases. The CDR3 sequence is CASSLTYYGYTF. CDR3 nucleotides: TGTGCCAGCAGTCTAACATACTATGGCTACACCTTC.

The gene calls are TRBV7-8 and TRBJ2-3, with TRBD2 as a possible D gene (5 bases). This CDR3 has 16 residues. The germline V gene has CDR1 SGHVS and CDR2 FQNEAQ. V was shortened by 1 base and J by 0 bases, with 11 bases between the two germline ends. The CDR3 sequence: CASSLGPSPSTDTQYF. The CDR3 DNA is TGTGCCAGCAGCTTAGGTCCTAGCCCTAGCACAGATACGCAGTATTTT. Filled out from reference TRBV7-8 and TRBJ2-3, the complete variable domain reads GAGVSQSPRYKVAKRGQDVALRCDPISGHVSLFWYQQALGQGPEFLTYFQNEAQLDKSGLPSDRFFAERPEGSVSTLKIQRTQQEDSAVYLCASSLGPSPSTDTQYFGPGTRLTVL.

This clonotype was counted only a few times. The chain carries TRBV5-1 and TRBJ2-7, with D possibly TRBD1 on 6 matching bases. This CDR3 region has 14 residues. Germline V gene sequence: CDR1 SGHRS, CDR2 YFSETQ. The V end was cut by 0 bases, the J end by 3 bases, with 10 bases between. CDR3 in amino acids: CASSLGTEVYEQYF. CDR3 coding DNA: TGCGCCAGCAGCTTGGGGACAGAAGTCTACGAGCAGTACTTC.

In this sample, this clonotype turned up many times. This chain links TRBV29-1 with TRBJ1-2; D gene ambiguous. The CDR3 spans 14 residues. V dropped 7 bases and J dropped 3 bases, with 18 bases sitting between them. Germline loops: CDR1 SQVTM, CDR2 ANQGSEA. CDR3 sequence: CSAANPEFDYGYTF. In DNA form, the CDR3 reads TGCAGCGCCGCGAACCCAGAGTTCGACTATGGCTACACCTTC. Based on the CDR3 plus reference TRBV29-1 and TRBJ1-2, the full variable domain is SAVISQKPSRDICQRGTSLTIQCQVDSQVTMMFWYRQQPGQSLTLIATANQGSEATYESGFVIDKFPISRPNLTFSTLTVSNMSPEDSSIYLCSAANPEFDYGYTFGSGTRLTVV.

This clonotype was observed a few times. The gene calls are TRBV29-1 and TRBJ1-2; D is uncertain. The ends were cut back, 6 bases at V and 0 bases at J, with 11 bases in the middle. The CDR3 extends over 13 amino acids. Germline values: CDR1 SQVTM, CDR2 ANQGSEA. The CDR3 DNA is TGCAGCGTAGATACCAGAGCTAACTATGGCTACACCTTC. Its protein product is CSVDTRANYGYTF.

This clonotype was counted only a few times. The J gene is TRBJ2-1, the V gene TRBV7-3; 8 bases agree with TRBD2. Per the germline V gene, CDR1 is SGHTA and CDR2 is FQGTGA. The junction had 7 bases not matched to a gene; V was cut back by 4 bases and J by 5 bases. The CDR3 spans 15 residues. DNA of the CDR3: TGTGCCAGCAGCTCAATAGCGGGGATCAACAATGAGCAGTTCTTC. Its protein product is CASSSIAGINNEQFF.